This passage covers 24 T cell receptor beta chains from one sample sequenced in a study of OX40 agonist ivuxolimab in advanced cancers. Using immunoSEQ multiplex PCR, the repertoire was profiled, and TCRdb retains in-frame clones only, with some absent. The sample carries some 76,000 clones, 84% recorded once. The sequenced sample was CD4+ or CD8+ T cells sorted from blood, obtained in a trial of the OX40 agonist ivuxolimab. These receptors originate from an adult with an advanced solid tumor such as melanoma, head and neck, liver or kidney cancer.

This clone came up once. The V and J genes are TRBV6-5 and TRBJ2-5, with 9 bases matching TRBD2. From germline, CDR1 is MNHEY and CDR2 SVGAGI. The CDR3 sequence is 15 residues long. The V gene end was trimmed by 2 bases and the J gene end by 1 base; junction bases not matched to a gene: 2. CDR3 in amino acids: CASSYAGGPQETQYF. CDR3 coding DNA: TGTGCCAGCAGTTACGCGGGGGGGCCCCAAGAGACCCAGTACTTC.

This chain links TRBV5-5 with TRBJ2-7; TRBD1 matches at 8 bases. The V and J ends lost 2 bases and 1 base, in that order; junction bases with no gene match: 2. CDR3 length equals 14 residues. In germline, CDR1 is SGHKS, CDR2 YYEKEE (reference sequence). The CDR3 here is CASSFTGGSYEQYF. In DNA, the CDR3 is TGTGCCAGCAGCTTTACAGGGGGATCCTACGAGCAGTACTTC.

V gene TRBV7-9 combines with J gene TRBJ2-1, with a tentative D call TRBD1 (6 bases). V was clipped by 5 bases and J by 4 bases, with 24 bases between them. The CDR3 loop spans 18 amino acids. CDR1 SEHNR and CDR2 FQNEAQ come from the germline V gene (reference sequence). The CDR3 protein is CASSTSRDPGASYNEQFF. The CDR3 region has the DNA TGTGCCAGCAGCACCAGTCGGGACCCAGGGGCTTCGTACAATGAGCAGTTCTTC.

For this clone: This sample includes further DNA sequences coding for the same CDR3. CDR3 in amino acids: CASSLAGGTDTQYF. DNA for the CDR3: TGTGCCAGCAGCTTAGCGGGGGGCACAGATACGCAGTATTTT. This sequence joins TRBV7-3 and TRBJ2-3, with 7 bases that match TRBD2. Germline CDR1 SGHTA, CDR2 FQGTGA. J was trimmed by 1 base and V by 2 bases; bases with no gene match: 0. This CDR3 has 14 amino acids.

The V gene is TRBV5-1, the J gene TRBJ2-1; 11 nucleotides align to TRBD1. V shed 8 bases and J 6 bases; nucleotides not matched to a gene: 7. The CDR3 is 14 residues long. Germline CDR1 and CDR2: SGHRS and YFSETQ. The CDR3 region has the DNA TGCGCCAGTGGGACAGGGGGAAAATCCAATGAGCAGTTCTTC. This codes for CASGTGGKSNEQFF. The full variable domain, rest sourced from reference TRBV5-1 and TRBJ2-1, is KAGVTQTPRYLIKTRGQQVTLSCSPISGHRSVSWYQQTPGQGLQFLFEYFSETQRNKGNFPGRFSGRQFSNSRSEMNVSTLELGDSALYLCASGTGGKSNEQFFGPGTRLTVL.

This clone was seen more than once but under ten times. The chain is built from TRBV27 and TRBJ1-2; 7 positions agree with TRBD1. The CDR3 is 15 residues long. The V segment lost 0 bases and the J segment 4 bases; nucleotides outside the gene matches: 5. Germline lookup yields CDR1 MNHEY and CDR2 SMNVEV (reference sequence). CDR3: CASSLSWTGIYGYTF. CDR3 bases: TGTGCCAGCAGTTTATCTTGGACAGGAATCTATGGCTACACCTTC.

This rearrangement joins TRBV5-1 to TRBJ2-5; a possible D gene is TRBD1 (6 bases). The DNA matches TRBJ2-7 better at its end, which makes the J call doubtful. Germline values: CDR1 SGHRS, CDR2 YFSETQ. The CDR3 is 15 amino acids. CDR3 amino acids: CASSLGTGPAYEQYF. The DNA for the CDR3 is TGCGCCAGCAGCTTAGGAACAGGGCCGGCCTACGAGCAGTACTTC.

This clone was observed once. The chain couples TRBV5-1 to TRBJ1-5; D gene unclear. The CDR3 has 15 residues. V was pared by 4 bases and J by 0 bases, with 11 bases between. Germline lookup yields CDR1 SGHRS and CDR2 YFSETQ. The CDR3 DNA is TGCGCCAGCAGCCCCGGTCCCTATAGCAATCAGCCCCAGCATTTT. It is translated as CASSPGPYSNQPQHF.

The chain carries TRBV5-1 and TRBJ2-2; D is uncertain. Germline V gives CDR1 SGHRS, CDR2 YFSETQ. This CDR3 has 15 residues. V gave up 2 bases and J gave up 4 bases, with 12 bases separating them. CDR3 region: CASSFPSTGTGELFF. CDR3 DNA sequence: TGCGCCAGCAGCTTTCCCTCGACCGGCACCGGGGAGCTGTTTTTT.

The CDR3 reads CASSVVPSGSPDTQYF. In DNA, the CDR3 is TGTGCCAGCAGCGTAGTTCCTAGCGGGAGTCCAGATACGCAGTATTTT. The rearrangement joins TRBV9 to TRBJ2-3; 10 bases are a match to TRBD2. The CDR3 has 16 amino acids. Germline CDR1 SGDLS, CDR2 YYNGEE. The V gene end was trimmed by 0 bases and the J gene end by 4 bases; junction bases not matched to a gene: 5.

This clone came up a few times. V and J are TRBV29-1 and TRBJ1-1; D might be TRBD1 (5 bases). Trimming removed 3 bases from V and 4 bases from J, with 9 bases in between. The CDR3 runs 12 residues. CDR1 is SQVTM, CDR2 ANQGSEA, per germline. CDR3: CSVDSGTTEAFF. The CDR3 DNA sequence: TGCAGCGTTGACAGCGGGACCACTGAAGCTTTCTTT.

The rearrangement links TRBV7-8 to TRBJ2-5; TRBD2 might be the D (6 bases). CDR1 and CDR2 (germline): SGHVS, FQNEAQ. This CDR3 contains 14 residues. Trimming pared 5 bases from V and 5 bases from J, leaving 15 bases between. The CDR3 sequence is CASSVEGGVETQYF. The CDR3 region has the DNA TGTGCCAGCAGCGTGGAAGGCGGGGTGGAGACCCAGTACTTC.

The chain carries TRBV6-1 and TRBJ1-5, with 7 bases matching TRBD1. The CDR3 loop spans 13 amino acids. CDR1 MNHNS and CDR2 SASEGT come from the germline V gene. V was pared by 8 bases and J by 3 bases, with 4 bases of the junction left unmatched. CDR3 residues: CASVGQVNQPQHF. The CDR3 DNA reads as TGTGCCAGCGTCGGACAGGTCAATCAGCCCCAGCATTTT.

V gene TRBV2 combines with J gene TRBJ2-3, with D possibly matching TRBD1 (5 bases). Trimming took off 5 bases at V and 3 bases at J, with 12 bases between the two ends. The CDR3 contains 14 residues. CDR1 SNHLY and CDR2 FYNNEI come from the germline V gene. The CDR3 sequence is CASSWQGVTDTQYF. The CDR3 DNA follows: TGTGCCAGCAGTTGGCAGGGTGTTACAGATACGCAGTATTTT.

The genes are TRBV5-6 and TRBJ1-3, with 7 nucleotides matching TRBD1. Germline V lookup: CDR1 SGHDT, CDR2 YYEEEE. The V segment lost 2 bases and the J segment 0 bases; nucleotides outside the gene matches: 5. The CDR3 covers 16 residues. CDR3 in amino acids: CASSFSPGGSGNTIYF. CDR3 sequence (DNA): TGTGCCAGCAGCTTTTCTCCAGGGGGCTCTGGAAACACCATATATTTT.

The chain employs TRBV19 and TRBJ2-1, with a tentative D call TRBD2 (6 bases). The CDR3 is 15 amino acids. The germline CDR1 and CDR2 sequences are LNHDA and SQIVND (reference sequence). V gave up 4 bases and J gave up 4 bases, with 14 bases separating them. This chain's CDR3 is CASSSRDFKYNEQFF. CDR3 nucleotide sequence: TGTGCCAGTAGTAGCCGGGACTTCAAGTACAATGAGCAGTTCTTC.

The chain is built from TRBV5-1 and TRBJ2-5; 7 nucleotides line up with TRBD1. The better agreement between TRBJ2-7 and the DNA end casts doubt on the J call. The CDR3 consists of 14 residues. Germline V lookup: CDR1 SGHRS, CDR2 YFSETQ. CDR3 protein: CASSLATGNYEQYF. The CDR3 DNA reads as TGCGCCAGCAGCTTGGCGACAGGGAACTACGAGCAGTACTTC.

CDR3 DNA sequence: TGTGCCAGTAGCCGGGACGGCGACACCGGGGAGCTGTTTTTT. Translated, it gives CASSRDGDTGELFF. V gene TRBV19 combines with J gene TRBJ2-2; D possibly uses TRBD1 or TRBD2 (5 bases each). In germline, CDR1 is LNHDA, CDR2 SQIVND (reference sequence). V dropped 6 bases and J dropped 3 bases, with 11 bases sitting between them. The CDR3 spans 14 residues.

V is TRBV19 and J is TRBJ2-1; 8 bases line up with TRBD1. Looked up from germline, CDR1 is LNHDA and CDR2 is SQIVND (reference sequence). CDR3 size: 15 residues. V trimming: 8 bases; J trimming: 4 bases; junction bases outside the gene matches: 10. DNA for the CDR3: TGTGCCAGTCAGATGGACAGGGCGGCTTACAATGAGCAGTTCTTC. As protein: CASQMDRAAYNEQFF. Complete variable domain (other parts from reference TRBV19 and TRBJ2-1): DGGITQSPKYLFRKEGQNVTLSCEQNLNHDAMYWYRQDPGQGLRLIYYSQIVNDFQKGDIAEGYSVSREKKESFPLTVTSAQKNPTAFYLCASQMDRAAYNEQFFGPGTRLTVL.

V usage is TRBV10-3 and J usage is TRBJ2-7, with D possibly TRBD1 on 6 matching bases. Germline V gives CDR1 ENHRY, CDR2 SYGVKD. The CDR3 spans 13 residues. The V end lost 8 bases, the J end lost 2 bases, and 13 bases lay between the germline ends. In DNA form, the CDR3 reads TGTGCCATCGCTCGACAGGACACCTACGAGCAGTACTTC. Protein product: CAIARQDTYEQYF.

The chain employs TRBV5-5 and TRBJ2-1; possibly TRBD1 for D (6 bases). CDR1 and CDR2 from the germline V gene are SGHKS and YYEKEE (reference sequence). Between the trimmed V and J ends, which lost 4 bases and 10 bases, there was a span of 12 bases. There are 12 residues in the CDR3. Here the CDR3 reads CASSITGKEQFF. DNA for the CDR3: TGTGCCAGCAGCATAACAGGGAAGGAGCAGTTCTTC.

This clone was observed a handful of times. The V and J genes are TRBV10-3 and TRBJ1-5; TRBD1 might be the D (6 bases). Trimming left V 5 bases short and J 6 bases short, with 14 bases between. The CDR3 has 14 residues. Germline assignment: CDR1 ENHRY and CDR2 SYGVKD. The CDR3 DNA is TGTGCCATCAGTCAAGGGGGGCGCGGTCAGCCCCAGCATTTT. This translates into CAISQGGRGQPQHF.

The genes are TRBV11-3 and TRBJ2-5; D assignment may be TRBD1 or TRBD2 (5 bases each). V lost 6 bases to trimming and J lost 5 bases, with 10 bases between them. The CDR3 totals 12 residues. CDR1 is SGHNT and CDR2 is YENEEA in the germline V gene. CDR3 amino acids: CASSRGVETQYF. In nucleotides, the CDR3 is TGTGCCAGCAGTAGAGGGGTCGAGACCCAGTACTTC.

The sample holds one count of this clone. One base away lies a much larger clone, so this may be a sequencing read error. The rearrangement uses TRBV7-2 and TRBJ1-2; 7 nucleotides agree with TRBD1. After removal of 5 bases from V and 2 bases from J, the junction contained 2 bases not matched to a gene. The CDR3 contains 13 residues. The germline gives CDR1 SGHTA, CDR2 FQGNSA. CDR3 bases: TGTGCCAGCAGCCCACAGGGGAACTATGGCTACACCTTC. Protein sequence: CASSPQGNYGYTF.